A single sample is the source of the 4 T cell receptor beta chains below, sequenced in a study of T cell repertoires in cytomegalovirus infection. For these receptors, no antigen is known. TCRdb reanalysed the reads using MiXCR and keeps one entry per CDR3 protein. The table lists hundreds of thousands of distinct CDR3 sequences, approximately 32% of them singletons. The material sequenced was cultured CD8+ T cells from PBMCs, taken from culture after CMV antigen stimulation. The receptors stem from a human donor in good health (CMV status not recorded). Some clones in this sample may be carry-over from other donors' samples.

In its sample, this clonotype was seen a few times. The rearrangement links TRBV6-5 to TRBJ1-1; D remains ambiguous. The V and J ends lost 6 bases and 1 base respectively, with 18 bases between them. Germline-derived CDR1 and CDR2 are MNHEY and SVGAGI. The CDR3 consists of 16 residues. CDR3 in amino acids: CASSYGVGYGNTEAFF. CDR3 sequence (DNA): TGTGCCAGCAGCTACGGCGTGGGGTATGGGAACACTGAAGCTTTCTTT.

The chain uses TRBV4-1 and TRBJ1-1; D unclear. CDR3 length equals 12 residues. Trimming pared 1 base from V and 7 bases from J, leaving 7 bases between. Germline V CDR1 and CDR2: MGHRA, YSYEKL. This chain's CDR3 is CASSQVGVEAFF. As DNA, the CDR3 is TGCGCCAGCAGCCAAGTCGGGGTTGAAGCTTTCTTT.

This clonotype has more than one count but fewer than ten. V is TRBV6-6 and J is TRBJ2-4, with D unresolved. CDR3 size: 11 residues. Germline CDR1 reads MNHNY; CDR2 reads SVGAGI (reference sequence). The V end lost 11 bases, the J end lost 2 bases, and 7 bases lay between the germline ends. The CDR3 DNA reads as TGTGCCTACGGACCCAAAAACATTCAGTACTTC. Its translation is CAYGPKNIQYF.

The chain is built from TRBV7-6 and TRBJ1-2; D call uncertain. Between the trimmed V and J ends, which lost 1 base and 0 bases, there was a span of 9 bases. Germline lookup yields CDR1 SGHVS and CDR2 FNYEAQ. The CDR3 covers 15 residues. The CDR3 loop is CASSLVSETNYGYTF. The CDR3 DNA reads as TGTGCCAGCAGCTTAGTATCAGAGACTAACTATGGCTACACCTTC.